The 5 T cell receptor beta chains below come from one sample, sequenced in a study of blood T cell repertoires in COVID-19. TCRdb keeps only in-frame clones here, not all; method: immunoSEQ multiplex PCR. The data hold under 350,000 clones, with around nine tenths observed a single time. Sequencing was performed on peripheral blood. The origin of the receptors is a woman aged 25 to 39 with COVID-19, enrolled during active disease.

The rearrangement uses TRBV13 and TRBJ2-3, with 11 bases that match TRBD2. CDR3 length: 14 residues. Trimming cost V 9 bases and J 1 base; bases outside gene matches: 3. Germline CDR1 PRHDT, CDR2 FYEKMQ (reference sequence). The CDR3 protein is CASSGRAGTDTQYF. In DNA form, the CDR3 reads TGTGCCAGTAGCGGGAGGGCCGGCACAGATACGCAGTATTTT.

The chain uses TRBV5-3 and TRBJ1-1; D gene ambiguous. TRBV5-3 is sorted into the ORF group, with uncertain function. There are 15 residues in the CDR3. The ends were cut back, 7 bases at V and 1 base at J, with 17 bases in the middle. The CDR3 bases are TGTGCCAGACCCTGGCCAGGCAAGGAGAACACTGAAGCTTTCTTT. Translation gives CARPWPGKENTEAFF.

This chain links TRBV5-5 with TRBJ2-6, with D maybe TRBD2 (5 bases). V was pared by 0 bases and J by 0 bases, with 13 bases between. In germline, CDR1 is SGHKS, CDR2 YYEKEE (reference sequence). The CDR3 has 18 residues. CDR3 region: CASSLEIAPSSGANVLTF. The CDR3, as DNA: TGTGCCAGCAGCTTGGAGATAGCGCCAAGCTCTGGGGCCAACGTCCTGACTTTC.

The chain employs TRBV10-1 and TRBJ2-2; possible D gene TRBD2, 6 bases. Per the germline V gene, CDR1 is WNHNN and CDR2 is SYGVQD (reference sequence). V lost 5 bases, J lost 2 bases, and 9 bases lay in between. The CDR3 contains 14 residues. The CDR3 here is CASSPGLNTGELFF. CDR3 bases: TGCGCCAGCAGTCCGGGACTCAACACCGGGGAGCTGTTTTTT.

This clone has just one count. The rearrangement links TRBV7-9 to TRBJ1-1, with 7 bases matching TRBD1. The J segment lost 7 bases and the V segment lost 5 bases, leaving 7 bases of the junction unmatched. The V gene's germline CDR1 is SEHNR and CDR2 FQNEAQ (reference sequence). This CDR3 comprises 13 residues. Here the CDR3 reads CASSPRTGIEAFF. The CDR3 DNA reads TGTGCCAGCAGCCCTAGGACAGGTATTGAAGCTTTCTTT.